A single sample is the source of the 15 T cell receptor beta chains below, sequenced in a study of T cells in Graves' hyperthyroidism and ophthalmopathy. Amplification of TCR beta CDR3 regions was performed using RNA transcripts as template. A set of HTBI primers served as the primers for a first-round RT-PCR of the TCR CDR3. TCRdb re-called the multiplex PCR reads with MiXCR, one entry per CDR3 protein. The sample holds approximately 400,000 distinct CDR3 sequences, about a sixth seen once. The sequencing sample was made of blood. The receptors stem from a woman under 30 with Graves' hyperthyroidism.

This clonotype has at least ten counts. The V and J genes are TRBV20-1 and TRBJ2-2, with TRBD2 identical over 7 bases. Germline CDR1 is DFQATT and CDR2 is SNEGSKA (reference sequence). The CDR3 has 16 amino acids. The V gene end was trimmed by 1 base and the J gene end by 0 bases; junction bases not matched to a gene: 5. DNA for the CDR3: TGCAGTGCTAGAGGTCCCGGGACTACGAACACCGGGGAGCTGTTTTTT. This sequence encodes CSARGPGTTNTGELFF.

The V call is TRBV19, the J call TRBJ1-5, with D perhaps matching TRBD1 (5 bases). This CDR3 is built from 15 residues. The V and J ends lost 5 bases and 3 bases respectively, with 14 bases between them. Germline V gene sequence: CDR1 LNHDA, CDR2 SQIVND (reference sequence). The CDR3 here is CASSVGRGPNQPQHF. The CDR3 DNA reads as TGTGCCAGTAGTGTCGGTAGGGGACCCAATCAGCCCCAGCATTTT.

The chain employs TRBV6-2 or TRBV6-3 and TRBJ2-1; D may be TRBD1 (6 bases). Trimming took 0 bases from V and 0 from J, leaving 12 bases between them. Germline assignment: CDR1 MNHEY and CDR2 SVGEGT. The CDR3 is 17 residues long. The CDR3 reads CASSYSRDKSSYNEQFF. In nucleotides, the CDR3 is TGTGCCAGCAGTTACTCCCGGGACAAGAGCTCCTACAATGAGCAGTTCTTC.

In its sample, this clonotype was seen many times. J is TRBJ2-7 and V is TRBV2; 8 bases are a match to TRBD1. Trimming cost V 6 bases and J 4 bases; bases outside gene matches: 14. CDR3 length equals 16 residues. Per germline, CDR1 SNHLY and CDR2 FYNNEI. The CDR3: CASRGLRDRRQYEQYF. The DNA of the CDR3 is TGTGCCAGCAGAGGTCTCCGGGACAGGAGGCAATACGAGCAGTACTTC.

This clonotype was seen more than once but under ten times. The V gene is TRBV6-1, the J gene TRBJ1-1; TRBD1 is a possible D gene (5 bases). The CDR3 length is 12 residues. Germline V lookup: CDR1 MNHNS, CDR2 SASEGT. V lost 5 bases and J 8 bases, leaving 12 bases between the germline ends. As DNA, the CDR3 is TGTGCCAGCAGTTTTGTGGGGGGGGAAGCTTTCTTT. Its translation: CASSFVGGEAFF.

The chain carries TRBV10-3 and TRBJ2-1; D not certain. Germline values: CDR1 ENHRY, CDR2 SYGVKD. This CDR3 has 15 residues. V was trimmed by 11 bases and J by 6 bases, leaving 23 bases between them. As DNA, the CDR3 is TGTGCCCCCCAGGTGGGCCCTTTCCCCATCAATGAGCAGTTCTTC. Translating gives CAPQVGPFPINEQFF.

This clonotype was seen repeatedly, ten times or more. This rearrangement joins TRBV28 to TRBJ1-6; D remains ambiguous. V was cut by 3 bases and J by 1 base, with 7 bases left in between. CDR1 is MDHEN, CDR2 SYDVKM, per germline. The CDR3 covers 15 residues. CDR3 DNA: TGTGCCAGCAGTTTCTACGCGTCCTATAATTCACCCCTCCACTTT. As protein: CASSFYASYNSPLHF.

The CDR3 coding sequence is TGTGCCAGCAGCCGAAGGTGGAGGAACTCTGGAAACACCATATATTTT. It is translated as CASSRRWRNSGNTIYF. The rearrangement uses TRBV28 and TRBJ1-3, with D unresolved. The germline V gene encodes CDR1 MDHEN and CDR2 SYDVKM. Trimming pared 6 bases from V and 0 bases from J, leaving 15 bases between. The CDR3 contains 16 residues.

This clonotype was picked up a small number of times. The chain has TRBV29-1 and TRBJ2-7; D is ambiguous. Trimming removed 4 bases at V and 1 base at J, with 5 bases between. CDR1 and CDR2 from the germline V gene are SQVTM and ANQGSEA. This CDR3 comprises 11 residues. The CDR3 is CSVAMSYEQYF. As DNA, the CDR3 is TGCAGCGTTGCAATGTCCTACGAGCAGTACTTC.

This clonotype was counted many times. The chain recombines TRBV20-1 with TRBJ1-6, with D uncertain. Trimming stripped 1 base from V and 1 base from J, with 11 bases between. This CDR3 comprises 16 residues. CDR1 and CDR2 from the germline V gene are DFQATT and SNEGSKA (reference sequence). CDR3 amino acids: CSARVRSLSYNSPLHF. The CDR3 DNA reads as TGCAGTGCTAGAGTCCGGTCTCTGTCCTATAATTCACCCCTCCACTTT.

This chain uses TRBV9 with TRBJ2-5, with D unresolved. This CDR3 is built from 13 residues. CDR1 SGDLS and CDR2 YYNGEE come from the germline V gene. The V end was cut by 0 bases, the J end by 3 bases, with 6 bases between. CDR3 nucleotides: TGTGCCAGCAGCGTAGACCCAAAAGAGACCCAGTACTTC. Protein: CASSVDPKETQYF. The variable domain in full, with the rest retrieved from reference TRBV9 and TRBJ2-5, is DSGVTQTPKHLITATGQRVTLRCSPRSGDLSVYWYQQSLDQGLQFLIQYYNGEERAKGNILERFSAQQFPDLHSELNLSSLELGDSALYFCASSVDPKETQYFGPGTRLLVL.

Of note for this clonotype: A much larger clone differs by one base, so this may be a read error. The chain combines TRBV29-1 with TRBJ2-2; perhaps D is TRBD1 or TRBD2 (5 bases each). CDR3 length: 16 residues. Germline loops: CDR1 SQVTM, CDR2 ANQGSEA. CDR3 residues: CGVLKGGTLNTGELFF. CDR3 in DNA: TGCGGCGTTTTGAAGGGTGGGACCCTAAACACCGGGGAGCTGTTTTTT.

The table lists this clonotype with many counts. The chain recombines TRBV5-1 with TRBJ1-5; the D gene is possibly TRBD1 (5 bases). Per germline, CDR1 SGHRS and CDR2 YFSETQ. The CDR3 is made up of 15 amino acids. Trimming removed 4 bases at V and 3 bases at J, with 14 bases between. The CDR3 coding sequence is TGCGCCAGCAGCGCCTCGGGGGACTTCAATCAGCCCCAGCATTTT. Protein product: CASSASGDFNQPQHF.

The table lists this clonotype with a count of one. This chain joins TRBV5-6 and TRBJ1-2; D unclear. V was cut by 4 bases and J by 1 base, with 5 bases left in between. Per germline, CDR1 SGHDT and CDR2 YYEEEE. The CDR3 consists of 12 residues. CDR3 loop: CASSLYNYGYTF. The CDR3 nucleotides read TGTGCCAGCAGCCTCTATAACTATGGCTACACCTTC.

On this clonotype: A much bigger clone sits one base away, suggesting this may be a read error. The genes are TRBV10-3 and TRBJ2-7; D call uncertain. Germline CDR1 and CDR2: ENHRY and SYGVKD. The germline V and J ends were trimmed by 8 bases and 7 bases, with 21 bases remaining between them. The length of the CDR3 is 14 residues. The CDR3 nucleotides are TGTGCCATCCAACCGGCCATGACCCGTGATGAGCAGTACTTC. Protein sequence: CAIQPAMTRDEQYF.